The rows below give T cell receptor beta chains drawn from one sample of a study of cytomegalovirus exposure and HLA in healthy donors. The table came from immunoSEQ multiplex PCR; TCRdb's copy has only in-frame clones and leaves some out. This table holds roughly 150,000 clones, roughly 79% found once. Sample: PBMCs. These receptor sequences come from a male donor in good health and CMV-seronegative. The CDR3 runs from the conserved cysteine through the conserved F or W. Each record gives: CDR3 DNA, CDR3 protein, D gene, V gene, clone size, J gene. A D gene is named only where the DNA matches it firmly. Clone size is given for some rows only: seen once, a few or many times, or a class if the clone is expanded.

CDR3nt: TGCGCCAGCAGTAGCCAGGTTAGCTCCTACGAGCAGTACTTC; CDR3aa: CASSSQVSSYEQYF; d_gene: NA; v_gene: TRBV10-1; abundance: NA; j_gene: TRBJ2-7
CDR3nt: TGTGCCAGTAGTTGGCAGGGTCACAATGAGCAGTTCTTC; CDR3aa: CASSWQGHNEQFF; d_gene: NA; v_gene: TRBV19; abundance: NA; j_gene: TRBJ2-1
CDR3nt: TGTGCCAGCAGCCCGGGGACTATCCTCACAGATACGCAGTATTTT; CDR3aa: CASSPGTILTDTQYF; d_gene: TRBD2; v_gene: TRBV7-2; abundance: few; j_gene: TRBJ2-3
CDR3nt: TGTGCCAGCAGTTACTCGGAGGGACCTCAGCCCCAGCATTTT; CDR3aa: CASSYSEGPQPQHF; d_gene: NA; v_gene: TRBV6-6; abundance: few; j_gene: TRBJ1-5
CDR3nt: TGCAGCGTTCGACTCACAGGGTATGACTCACCCCTCCACTTT; CDR3aa: CSVRLTGYDSPLHF; d_gene: NA; v_gene: TRBV29-1; abundance: NA; j_gene: TRBJ1-6
CDR3nt: TGTGCCAGCAGTGCCAGGGCCGGCTATGGCTACACCTTC; CDR3aa: CASSARAGYGYTF; d_gene: NA; v_gene: TRBV6-1; abundance: few; j_gene: TRBJ1-2
CDR3nt: TGTGCCAGCAGCCCCCAGGGGCCCTATGAGCAGTTCTTC; CDR3aa: CASSPQGPYEQFF; d_gene: NA; v_gene: TRBV9; abundance: NA; j_gene: TRBJ2-1
CDR3nt: TGTGCCAGCAGCGCCTTTAGCGGGGACAATTACGAGCAGTACTTC; CDR3aa: CASSAFSGDNYEQYF; d_gene: TRBD2; v_gene: TRBV7-6; abundance: NA; j_gene: TRBJ2-7
CDR3nt: TGCGCCAGCAGCTCGACTAGCGGGGCGCTCGGTGAGCAGTTCTTC; CDR3aa: CASSSTSGALGEQFF; d_gene: TRBD2; v_gene: TRBV5-1; abundance: few; j_gene: TRBJ2-1
CDR3nt: TGTGCCAGCAGTGTGACTGGAGGGTCCCCAGATACGCAGTATTTT; CDR3aa: CASSVTGGSPDTQYF; d_gene: NA; v_gene: TRBV6-4; abundance: NA; j_gene: TRBJ2-3
CDR3nt: TGTGCCAGCAGAAACAGGGGACTCCAAGAGACCCAGTACTTC; CDR3aa: CASRNRGLQETQYF; d_gene: NA; v_gene: TRBV6-1; abundance: NA; j_gene: TRBJ2-5
CDR3nt: TGTGCCAGCAGCTTAACTGGGACAGGGGGAGGCTATGGCTACACCTTC; CDR3aa: CASSLTGTGGGYGYTF; d_gene: TRBD1; v_gene: TRBV7-3; abundance: once; j_gene: TRBJ1-2
CDR3nt: TGCGCCAGCAGCTTGGGAGCAGGGGGCCCCTACGAGCAGTACTTC; CDR3aa: CASSLGAGGPYEQYF; d_gene: TRBD1; v_gene: TRBV5-1; abundance: once; j_gene: TRBJ2-7
CDR3nt: TGTGCCAGCAGTGAAGGACTAGCGGGAGTAACTGAGCAGTTCTTC; CDR3aa: CASSEGLAGVTEQFF; d_gene: TRBD2; v_gene: TRBV2; abundance: few; j_gene: TRBJ2-1
CDR3nt: TGTGCCAGCGCTCAAGCGGGGGGGCTCTACAATGAGCAGTTCTTC; CDR3aa: CASAQAGGLYNEQFF; d_gene: TRBD2; v_gene: TRBV27; abundance: NA; j_gene: TRBJ2-1